Presented here are 25 T cell receptor beta chains from one specimen sequenced in a study of cytomegalovirus exposure and HLA in healthy donors. Using immunoSEQ multiplex PCR, the repertoire was profiled, and TCRdb retains in-frame clones only, with some absent. This table has 50,000 to 65,000 clones, 89% appearing once. Sequencing was done on a sample of PBMCs. The receptor source for this set is a woman aged 18 to 35 in good health and CMV-seronegative.

This clone has just a few counts. The chain employs TRBV6-4 and TRBJ1-4, with a weak D call TRBD1 (6 bases). Trimming stripped 4 bases from V and 7 bases from J, with 7 bases between. CDR1 MRHNA and CDR2 SNTAGT come from the germline V gene. The CDR3 is 12 amino acids. The CDR3 region is CASSVGAEKLFF. CDR3 DNA sequence: TGTGCCAGCAGTGTGGGGGCTGAAAAACTGTTTTTT.

The chain links TRBV27 to TRBJ1-5; possible D gene TRBD1, 5 bases. Germline V gives CDR1 MNHEY, CDR2 SMNVEV (reference sequence). The CDR3 covers 14 residues. V was pared by 2 bases and J by 3 bases, with 8 bases between. CDR3 sequence: CASSLQGNNQPQHF. CDR3 nucleotides: TGTGCCAGCAGTTTACAGGGTAACAATCAGCCCCAGCATTTT.

This chain connects TRBV25-1 to TRBJ2-7; D is perhaps TRBD1 (5 bases). The germline V and J ends were trimmed by 3 bases and 3 bases, with 6 bases remaining between them. Germline assignment: CDR1 MGHDK and CDR2 SYGVNS. The CDR3 extends over 12 amino acids. The CDR3: CASSDRDYEQYF. The DNA for the CDR3 is TGTGCCAGCAGTGACAGGGACTACGAGCAGTACTTC.

The CDR3 spells CASSLGLAAMQETQYF. The CDR3 nucleotides read TGTGCCAGCAGCTTGGGACTAGCGGCTATGCAAGAGACCCAGTACTTC. The chain joins TRBV5-4 to TRBJ2-5; 9 bases are a match to TRBD2. V dropped 0 bases and J dropped 2; count of bases not matched to a gene: 5. In germline, CDR1 is SGHNT, CDR2 YYREEE (reference sequence). This CDR3 is 16 amino acids long.

J is TRBJ2-2 and V is TRBV20-1; D ambiguous. The germline V gene encodes CDR1 DFQATT and CDR2 SNEGSKA (reference sequence). This CDR3 comprises 11 residues. The CDR3, as DNA: TGCACCCTACGGGTGGCCGGGGAGCTGTTTTTT. It codes for CTLRVAGELFF.

This clone was seen at least ten times. The chain couples TRBV30 to TRBJ1-5, with 9 bases matching TRBD1. The V and J ends lost 5 bases and 2 bases, in that order; junction bases with no gene match: 7. CDR3 length: 15 amino acids. Germline assignment: CDR1 GTSNPN and CDR2 SVGIG (reference sequence). CDR3 loop: CAWSGTGIGNQPQHF. In DNA form, the CDR3 reads TGTGCCTGGTCCGGGACAGGGATTGGCAATCAGCCCCAGCATTTT.

This clone was counted once. This chain joins TRBV7-8 and TRBJ1-1; 7 bases fit TRBD1. This CDR3 comprises 12 residues. V was clipped by 5 bases and J by 7 bases; unmatched bases: 4. Germline CDR1 reads SGHVS; CDR2 reads FQNEAQ. DNA for the CDR3: TGTGCCAGCAGCATGGGACAGTTTGAAGCTTTCTTT. Its translation is CASSMGQFEAFF. The full variable domain, completed using reference TRBV7-8 and TRBJ1-1, is GAGVSQSPRYKVAKRGQDVALRCDPISGHVSLFWYQQALGQGPEFLTYFQNEAQLDKSGLPSDRFFAERPEGSVSTLKIQRTQQEDSAVYLCASSMGQFEAFFGQGTRLTVV.

V gene TRBV28 combines with J gene TRBJ2-2, with no clear D. Germline V gene sequence: CDR1 MDHEN, CDR2 SYDVKM. The CDR3 is 13 residues long. With 4 bases removed from V and 3 bases from J, the gap between germline ends came to 6 bases. The CDR3 bases are TGTGCCAGCAGTTCGCAGGACACCGGGGAGCTGTTTTTT. It translates to CASSSQDTGELFF. Looking up the rest from reference TRBV28 and TRBJ2-2 gives the full variable domain: DVKVTQSSRYLVKRTGEKVFLECVQDMDHENMFWYRQDPGLGLRLIYFSYDVKMKEKGDIPEGYSVSREKKERFSLILESASTNQTSMYLCASSSQDTGELFFGEGSRLTVL.

The gene calls are TRBV28 and TRBJ1-2, with TRBD1 identical over 8 bases. This CDR3 is 14 amino acids long. The germline V gene encodes CDR1 MDHEN and CDR2 SYDVKM. After removal of 3 bases from V and 4 bases from J, the junction contained 4 bases not matched to a gene. The CDR3 here is CASSLGTGIYGYTF. DNA for the CDR3: TGTGCCAGCAGTTTGGGGACAGGAATCTATGGCTACACCTTC.

The chain couples TRBV29-1 to TRBJ1-2; 7 nucleotides match TRBD1. The CDR3 is 12 amino acids. Germline V CDR1 and CDR2: SQVTM, ANQGSEA. Trimming at V came to 5 bases and at J to 4 bases, leaving 4 bases not matched to a gene. CDR3 amino acids: CSVHSGGYGYTF. DNA for the CDR3: TGCAGCGTTCATTCAGGGGGCTATGGCTACACCTTC.

This clone appeared a few times. The V and J genes are TRBV5-1 and TRBJ2-1; 10 positions match TRBD2. The CDR3 runs 15 residues. Germline CDR1 is SGHRS and CDR2 is YFSETQ. The junction had 11 bases not matched to a gene; V was cut back by 0 bases and J by 14 bases. CDR3 coding DNA: TGCGCCAGCAGCTTGGGGCTAGCGGGGGTAATGAGCAAGTTCTTC. Translation gives CASSLGLAGVMSKFF.

The chain links TRBV5-5 to TRBJ2-3; tentative D call: TRBD1 (6 bases). Trimming stripped 4 bases from V and 0 bases from J, with 9 bases between. The CDR3 is made up of 14 amino acids. Germline assignment: CDR1 SGHKS and CDR2 YYEKEE (reference sequence). CDR3 in amino acids: CASSGDISTDTQYF. As DNA, the CDR3 is TGTGCCAGCAGCGGGGACATCAGCACAGATACGCAGTATTTT. Using reference TRBV5-5 and TRBJ2-3 for the parts outside the CDR3, the full variable domain is DAGVTQSPTHLIKTRGQQVTLRCSPISGHKSVSWYQQVLGQGPQFIFQYYEKEERGRGNFPDRFSARQFPNYSSELNVNALLLGDSALYLCASSGDISTDTQYFGPGTRLTVL.

J is TRBJ2-3 and V is TRBV19, with 8 bases that match TRBD1. Losses at the gene ends were 6 bases for V and 1 base for J; bases not matched to a gene: 6. Germline V gives CDR1 LNHDA, CDR2 SQIVND (reference sequence). The CDR3 extends over 15 amino acids. CDR3 amino acids: CASSAGGAGTDTQYF. The CDR3 DNA follows: TGTGCCAGTAGCGCAGGGGGCGCGGGCACAGATACGCAGTATTTT.

This clone was detected a few times. The chain is built from TRBV7-8 and TRBJ2-2; no clear D. V shed 5 bases and J shed 6 bases, with 13 bases lying between them. CDR1 is SGHVS and CDR2 is FQNEAQ in the germline V gene. CDR3 length: 14 residues. CDR3 DNA: TGTGCCAGCAGCCCTACGCGGATTCCCGGGGAGCTGTTTTTT. The encoded protein is CASSPTRIPGELFF.

This clone was observed once. CDR3 DNA: TGTGCCAGCAGCTTCACTAGCACCGGGGAGCTGTTTTTT. Encoded protein: CASSFTSTGELFF. The chain is built from TRBV28 and TRBJ2-2; D might be TRBD2 (5 bases). CDR1 and CDR2 from the germline V gene are MDHEN and SYDVKM. The V end lost 6 bases, the J end lost 4 bases, and 9 bases lay between the germline ends. This CDR3 comprises 13 residues.

The CDR3 here is CASSPGQESYEQYF. DNA for the CDR3: TGTGCCAGCTCACCGGGACAGGAGTCCTACGAGCAGTACTTC. The chain uses TRBV18 and TRBJ2-7, with 8 bases fitting TRBD1. The ends lost 3 bases at V and 1 base at J; junction bases unmatched: 2. This CDR3 is 14 amino acids long. From germline, CDR1 is KGHSH and CDR2 LQKENI.

This clone has only a few counts. The V call is TRBV5-4, the J call TRBJ2-7; 7 bases fit TRBD2. The CDR3 has 15 residues. CDR1 SGHNT and CDR2 YYREEE come from the germline V gene (reference sequence). Trimming cost V 1 base and J 3 bases; bases outside gene matches: 7. In DNA, the CDR3 is TGTGCCAGCAGCTTGTCGGGAGGCCCATACTACGAGCAGTACTTC. Amino acid sequence: CASSLSGGPYYEQYF. Full variable domain (outside the CDR3, taken from reference TRBV5-4 and TRBJ2-7): ETGVTQSPTHLIKTRGQQVTLRCSSQSGHNTVSWYQQALGQGPQFIFQYYREEENGRGNFPPRFSGLQFPNYSSELNVNALELDDSALYLCASSLSGGPYYEQYFGPGTRLTVT.

The chain combines TRBV19 with TRBJ1-5; no firm D call. CDR1 and CDR2 (germline): LNHDA, SQIVND (reference sequence). This CDR3 has 13 amino acids. V lost 7 bases, J lost 4 bases, and 11 bases lay in between. The CDR3 DNA follows: TGTGCCAGTACCGGGGTAGGAAATCAGCCCCAGCATTTT. It specifies CASTGVGNQPQHF.

This chain uses TRBV27 with TRBJ1-1, with unresolved D. V lost 5 bases, J lost 5 bases, and 12 bases lay in between. CDR1 and CDR2 (germline): MNHEY, SMNVEV (reference sequence). This CDR3 comprises 13 residues. CDR3 in amino acids: CASSPLERTEAFF. For the CDR3, the DNA is TGTGCCAGCAGTCCTCTCGAGCGGACTGAAGCTTTCTTT.

Regarding this clone: One junction end does not reproduce the germline sequence, and a read error may be involved. V usage is TRBV7-7 and J usage is TRBJ2-5; 7 nucleotides align to TRBD1. The CDR3 extends over 15 amino acids. Germline V lookup: CDR1 SSHAT, CDR2 FNYEAQ (reference sequence). In DNA form, the CDR3 reads TGTGCTAGCACCTCTGGAAGGGGGCGCGGGGAGACCCAGTACTTC. This codes for CASTSGRGRGETQYF. The full variable domain, completed using reference TRBV7-7 and TRBJ2-5, is GAGVSQSPRYKVTKRGQDVTLRCDPISSHATLYWYQQALGQGPEFLTYFNYEAQPDKSGLPSDRFSAERPEGSISTLTIQRTEQRDSAMYRCASTSGRGRGETQYFGPGTRLLVL.

V usage is TRBV13 and J usage is TRBJ2-3; TRBD2 matches 8 bases. Germline assignment: CDR1 PRHDT and CDR2 FYEKMQ (reference sequence). The CDR3 contains 15 residues. V lost 5 bases to trimming and J lost 0 bases; unmatched junction nucleotides: 4. CDR3 coding DNA: TGTGCCAGCAGCCCGGGACTAGTTAGCACAGATACGCAGTATTTT. Its protein is CASSPGLVSTDTQYF.

This rearrangement joins TRBV4-1 to TRBJ2-5; D gene uncertain. The CDR3 totals 15 residues. V dropped 0 bases and J dropped 1 base, with 9 bases sitting between them. The germline V gene encodes CDR1 MGHRA and CDR2 YSYEKL. The CDR3 DNA is TGCGCCAGCAGCCAAGACCATGCGTCCCAAGAGACCCAGTACTTC. Protein: CASSQDHASQETQYF.

V usage is TRBV6-1 and J usage is TRBJ2-1; D possibly corresponds to TRBD2 (5 bases). CDR3 size: 14 residues. The germline gives CDR1 MNHNS, CDR2 SASEGT. The ends were cut back, 7 bases at V and 8 bases at J, with 18 bases in the middle. The CDR3 nucleotides are TGTGCCAGCATCCGCACGGGGAGCGGCGATGAGCAGTTCTTC. It encodes CASIRTGSGDEQFF.

To note about this clone: A read error may account for a junction end that differs from germline. The chain carries TRBV18 and TRBJ1-2; 12 bases fit TRBD1. This CDR3 has 15 amino acids. Per germline, CDR1 KGHSH and CDR2 LQKENI. The CDR3: CASSRDRGRSSLLVF. In DNA form, the CDR3 reads TGTGCCAGCTCACGGGACAGGGGGCGATCCTCCCTCCTCGTCTTC.

The chain's CDR3 is CAWEDRGFSNYGYTF. The CDR3 DNA reads TGTGCCTGGGAGGACAGGGGCTTTTCTAACTATGGCTACACCTTC. This chain joins TRBV30 and TRBJ1-2; 9 bases agree with TRBD1. The CDR3 is made up of 15 amino acids. After removal of 5 bases from V and 0 bases from J, the junction contained 7 bases not matched to a gene. Germline-derived CDR1 and CDR2 are GTSNPN and SVGIG (reference sequence).